The next 9 T cell receptor beta chains were all read from a single sample in a study of blood T cell repertoires in COVID-19. Here immunoSEQ multiplex PCR was the method, and the copy in TCRdb shows in-frame clones only, minus some. The sample yields 200,000 or so clones, approximately 91% seen once. Material for sequencing was peripheral blood. These receptors all come from an older man with active or convalescent COVID-19.

The V and J genes are TRBV30 and TRBJ2-3, with TRBD2 matching 8 bases. V gave up 8 bases and J gave up 5 bases; unmatched junction bases: 15. CDR3 length equals 15 residues. The germline gives CDR1 GTSNPN, CDR2 SVGIG (reference sequence). The CDR3 DNA follows: TGTGCCGGATACCCGTGGGTGCGGGGGGTAGATACGCAGTATTTT. This gives the protein CAGYPWVRGVDTQYF.

Of note for this clone: The identical CDR3 is also encoded by other nucleotide sequences in the sample. J is TRBJ2-3 and V is TRBV27, with TRBD2 matching 8 bases. This CDR3 comprises 14 residues. CDR1 is MNHEY, CDR2 SMNVEV, per germline (reference sequence). V lost 6 bases and J lost 1; bases outside the gene matches: 3. For the CDR3, the DNA is TGTGCCAGCAGCCTCGGGGGGGGCACAGATACGCAGTATTTT. It is translated as CASSLGGGTDTQYF.

For this clone: The identical CDR3 is also encoded by other nucleotide sequences in the sample. This sequence joins TRBV6-2 or TRBV6-3 and TRBJ2-7; the match to TRBD1 covers 8 bases. Trimming took 2 bases from V and 3 from J; bases not matched to a gene: 3. Germline V gene lookup returns CDR1 MNHEY and CDR2 SVGEGT. This CDR3 has 14 residues. The CDR3 DNA follows: TGTGCCAGCAGTTACGGTACAGGGGGCTACGAGCAGTACTTC. Translated: CASSYGTGGYEQYF.

The chain combines TRBV12-3 or TRBV12-4 with TRBJ2-4, with a possible D match to TRBD2 (5 bases). The CDR3 runs to 12 residues. The V end lost 2 bases, the J end lost 9 bases, and 8 bases lay between the germline ends. DNA of the CDR3: TGTGCCAGCAGTTTACGGGCGGGCATTCAGTACTTC. As protein: CASSLRAGIQYF.

The gene calls are TRBV7-8 and TRBJ2-3; 13 bases agree with TRBD2. The germline CDR1 and CDR2 sequences are SGHVS and FQNEAQ. The CDR3 consists of 16 residues. The J segment lost 2 bases and the V segment lost 5 bases, leaving 4 bases of the junction unmatched. CDR3 amino acids: CASSTGLAGATDTQYF. The DNA for the CDR3 is TGTGCCAGCAGCACCGGACTAGCGGGGGCCACAGATACGCAGTATTTT.

The CDR3 coding sequence is TGTGCCACCAGCAGAGATAGGCAGGCCTACAATGAGCAGTTCTTC. Encoded protein: CATSRDRQAYNEQFF. The rearrangement uses TRBV15 and TRBJ2-1; D is ambiguous. Trimming stripped 0 bases from V and 2 bases from J, with 8 bases between. Germline CDR1 is LNHNV and CDR2 is YYDKDF (reference sequence). The CDR3 length is 15 residues.

This chain uses TRBV7-2 with TRBJ2-2; 7 bases line up with TRBD1. Germline lookup yields CDR1 SGHTA and CDR2 FQGNSA. V shed 5 bases and J 6 bases; nucleotides not matched to a gene: 15. The CDR3 totals 17 residues. The CDR3 loop is CASSPVVGQALSGELFF. The CDR3 DNA follows: TGTGCCAGCAGCCCCGTCGTAGGACAGGCTCTGTCCGGGGAGCTGTTTTTT.

J is TRBJ1-6 and V is TRBV9; unclear D gene. V lost 0 bases to trimming and J lost 8 bases, with 6 bases between them. The CDR3 has 13 residues. Germline V CDR1 and CDR2: SGDLS, YYNGEE. This chain's CDR3 is CASSVAEDSPLHF. The CDR3 DNA is TGTGCCAGCAGCGTAGCCGAGGATTCACCCCTCCACTTT.

This clone occurred a few times. V gene TRBV28 combines with J gene TRBJ1-5, with a tentative D call TRBD1 (5 bases). Per the germline V gene, CDR1 is MDHEN and CDR2 is SYDVKM. The length of the CDR3 is 16 residues. Trimming left V 1 base short and J 0 bases short, with 10 bases between. CDR3 nucleotide sequence: TGTGCCAGCAGTTTATACGGGGGATATAGCAATCAGCCCCAGCATTTT. It translates to CASSLYGGYSNQPQHF.